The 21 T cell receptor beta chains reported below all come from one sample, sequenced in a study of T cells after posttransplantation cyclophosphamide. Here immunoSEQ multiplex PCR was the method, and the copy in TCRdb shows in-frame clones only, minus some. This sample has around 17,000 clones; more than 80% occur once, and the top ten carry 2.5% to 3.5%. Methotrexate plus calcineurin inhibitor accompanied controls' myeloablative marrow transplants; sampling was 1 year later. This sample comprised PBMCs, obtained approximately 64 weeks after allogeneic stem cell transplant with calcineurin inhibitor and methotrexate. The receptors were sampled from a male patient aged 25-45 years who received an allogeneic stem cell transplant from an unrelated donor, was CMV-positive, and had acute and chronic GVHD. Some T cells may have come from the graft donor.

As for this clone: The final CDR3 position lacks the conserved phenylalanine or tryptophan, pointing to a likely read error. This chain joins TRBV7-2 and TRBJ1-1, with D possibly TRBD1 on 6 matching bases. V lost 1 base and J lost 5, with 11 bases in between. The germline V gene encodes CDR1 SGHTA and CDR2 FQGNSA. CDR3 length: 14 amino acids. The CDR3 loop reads CASSLDGRGTEAFL. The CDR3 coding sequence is TGTGCCAGCAGCTTAGACGGCAGGGGAACTGAAGCTTTCCTT.

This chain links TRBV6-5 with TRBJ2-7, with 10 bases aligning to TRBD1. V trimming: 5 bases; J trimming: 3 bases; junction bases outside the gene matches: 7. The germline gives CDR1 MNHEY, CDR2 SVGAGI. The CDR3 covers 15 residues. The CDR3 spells CASSPWTGGLYEQYF. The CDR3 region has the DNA TGTGCCAGCAGTCCCTGGACAGGGGGGCTCTACGAGCAGTACTTC.

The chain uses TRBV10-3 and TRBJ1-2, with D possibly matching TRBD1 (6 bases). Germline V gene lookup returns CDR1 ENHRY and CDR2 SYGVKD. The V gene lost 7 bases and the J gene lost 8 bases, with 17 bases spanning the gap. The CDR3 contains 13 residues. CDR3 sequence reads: CAITLDRLGGYTF. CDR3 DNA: TGTGCCATCACCCTCGACAGGCTGGGGGGCTACACCTTC.

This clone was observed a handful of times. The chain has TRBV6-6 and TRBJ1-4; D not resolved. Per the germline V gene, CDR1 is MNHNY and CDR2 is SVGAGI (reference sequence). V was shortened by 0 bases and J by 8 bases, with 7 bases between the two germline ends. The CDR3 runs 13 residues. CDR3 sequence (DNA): TGTGCCAGCAGTTACTCGTCCGGGGAAAAACTGTTTTTT. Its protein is CASSYSSGEKLFF.

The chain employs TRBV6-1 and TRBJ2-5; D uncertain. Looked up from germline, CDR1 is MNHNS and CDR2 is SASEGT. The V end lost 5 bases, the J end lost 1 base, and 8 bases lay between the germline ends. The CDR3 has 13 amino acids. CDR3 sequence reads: CASSRSLQETQYF. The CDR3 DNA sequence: TGTGCCAGCAGTCGGAGTCTCCAAGAGACCCAGTACTTC.

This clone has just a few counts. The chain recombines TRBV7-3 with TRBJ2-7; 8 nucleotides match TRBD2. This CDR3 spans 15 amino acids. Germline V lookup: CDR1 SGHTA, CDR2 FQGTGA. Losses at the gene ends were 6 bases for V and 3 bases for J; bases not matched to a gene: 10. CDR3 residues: CASRIPGGADYEQYF. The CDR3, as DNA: TGTGCCAGCAGGATCCCGGGGGGGGCGGACTACGAGCAGTACTTC.

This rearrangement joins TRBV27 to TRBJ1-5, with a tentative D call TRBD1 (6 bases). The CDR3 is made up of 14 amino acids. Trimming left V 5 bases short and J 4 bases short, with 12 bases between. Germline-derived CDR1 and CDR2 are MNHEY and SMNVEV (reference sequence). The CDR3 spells CASSRQGWNQPQHF. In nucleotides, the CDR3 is TGTGCCAGCAGTCGGCAGGGGTGGAATCAGCCCCAGCATTTT.

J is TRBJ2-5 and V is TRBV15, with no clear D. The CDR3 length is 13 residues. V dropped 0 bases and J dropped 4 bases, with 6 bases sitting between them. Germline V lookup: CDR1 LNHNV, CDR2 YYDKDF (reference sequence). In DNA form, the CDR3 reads TGTGCCACCAGCAGAGATCTCCGAGAGACCCAGTACTTC. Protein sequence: CATSRDLRETQYF.

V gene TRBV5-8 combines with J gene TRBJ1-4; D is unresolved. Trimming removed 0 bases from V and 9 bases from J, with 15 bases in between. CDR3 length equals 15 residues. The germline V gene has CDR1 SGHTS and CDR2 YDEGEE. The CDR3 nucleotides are TGTGCCAGCAGCTTGGACCCCGCGGGCGGGCAAAAACTGTTTTTT. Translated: CASSLDPAGGQKLFF. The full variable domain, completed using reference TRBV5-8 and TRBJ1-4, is EAGVTQSPTHLIKTRGQQATLRCSPISGHTSVYWYQQALGLGLQFLLWYDEGEERNRGNFPPRFSGRQFPNYSSELNVNALELEDSALYLCASSLDPAGGQKLFFGSGTQLSVL.

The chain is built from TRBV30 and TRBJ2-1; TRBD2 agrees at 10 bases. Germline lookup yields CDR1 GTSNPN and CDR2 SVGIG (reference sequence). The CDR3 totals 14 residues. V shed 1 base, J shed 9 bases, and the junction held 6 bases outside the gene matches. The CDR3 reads CAWSDYGLAVEQFF. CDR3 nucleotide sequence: TGTGCCTGGAGTGATTACGGACTAGCGGTTGAGCAGTTCTTC.

CDR3 amino acids: CASSDPGGEGDEQYF. The DNA for the CDR3 is TGTGCCAGCAGCGACCCAGGAGGGGAGGGGGACGAGCAGTACTTC. V is TRBV9 and J is TRBJ2-7, with a tentative D call TRBD2 (7 bases). The ends were cut back, 3 bases at V and 5 bases at J, with 18 bases in the middle. Germline loops: CDR1 SGDLS, CDR2 YYNGEE. This CDR3 is 15 amino acids long.

The CDR3 reads CASSLGVIGQGYEQYF. The DNA for the CDR3 is TGTGCCAGCAGTTTAGGGGTGATAGGACAGGGGTACGAGCAGTACTTC. This rearrangement joins TRBV28 to TRBJ2-7; 9 nucleotides align to TRBD1. CDR3 length: 16 residues. V dropped 2 bases and J dropped 4; count of bases not matched to a gene: 9. Germline loops: CDR1 MDHEN, CDR2 SYDVKM.

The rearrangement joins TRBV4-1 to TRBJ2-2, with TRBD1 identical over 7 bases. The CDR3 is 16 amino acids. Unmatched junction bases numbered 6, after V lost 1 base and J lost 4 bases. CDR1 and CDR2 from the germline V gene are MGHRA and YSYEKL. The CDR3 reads CASSQVHRGSTGELFF. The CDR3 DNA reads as TGCGCCAGCAGCCAAGTACACAGGGGAAGCACCGGGGAGCTGTTTTTT.

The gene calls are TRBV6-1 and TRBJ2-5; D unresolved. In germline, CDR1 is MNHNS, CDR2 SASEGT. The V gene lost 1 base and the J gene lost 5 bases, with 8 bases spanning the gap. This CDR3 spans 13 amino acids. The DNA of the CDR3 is TGTGCCAGCAGTGAAGGTTGGGCGGAGACCCAGTACTTC. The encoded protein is CASSEGWAETQYF.

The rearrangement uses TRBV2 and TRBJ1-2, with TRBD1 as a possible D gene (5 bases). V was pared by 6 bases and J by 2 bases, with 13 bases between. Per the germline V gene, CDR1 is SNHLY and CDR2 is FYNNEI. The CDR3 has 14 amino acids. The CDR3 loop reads CASSALQENYGYTF. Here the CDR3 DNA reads TGTGCCAGCAGCGCTTTACAGGAGAACTATGGCTACACCTTC. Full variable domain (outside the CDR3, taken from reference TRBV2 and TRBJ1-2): EPEVTQTPSHQVTQMGQEVILRCVPISNHLYFYWYRQILGQKVEFLVSFYNNEISEKSEIFDDQFSVERPDGSNFTLKIRSTKLEDSAMYFCASSALQENYGYTFGSGTRLTVV.

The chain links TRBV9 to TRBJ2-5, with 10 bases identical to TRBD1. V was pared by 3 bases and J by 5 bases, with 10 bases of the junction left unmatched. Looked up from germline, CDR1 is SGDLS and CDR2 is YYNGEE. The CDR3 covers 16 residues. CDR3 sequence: CASSAGTGDGMETQYF. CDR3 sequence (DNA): TGTGCCAGCAGCGCCGGGACAGGGGACGGGATGGAGACCCAGTACTTC. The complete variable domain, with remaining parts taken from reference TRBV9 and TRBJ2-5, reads DSGVTQTPKHLITATGQRVTLRCSPRSGDLSVYWYQQSLDQGLQFLIQYYNGEERAKGNILERFSAQQFPDLHSELNLSSLELGDSALYFCASSAGTGDGMETQYFGPGTRLLVL.

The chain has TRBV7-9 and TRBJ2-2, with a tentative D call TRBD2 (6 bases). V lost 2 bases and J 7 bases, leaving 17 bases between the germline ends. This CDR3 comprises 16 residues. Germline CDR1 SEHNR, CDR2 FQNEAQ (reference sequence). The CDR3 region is CASSLYSLRAGGELFF. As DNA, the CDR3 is TGTGCCAGCAGCTTATACTCTCTACGAGCGGGCGGGGAGCTGTTTTTT.

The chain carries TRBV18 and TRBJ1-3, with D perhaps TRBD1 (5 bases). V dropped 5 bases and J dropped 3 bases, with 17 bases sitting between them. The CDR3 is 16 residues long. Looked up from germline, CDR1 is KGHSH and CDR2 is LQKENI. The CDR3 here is CASSNTGGVSGNTIYF. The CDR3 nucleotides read TGTGCCAGCTCAAACACAGGCGGTGTGAGTGGAAACACCATATATTTT.

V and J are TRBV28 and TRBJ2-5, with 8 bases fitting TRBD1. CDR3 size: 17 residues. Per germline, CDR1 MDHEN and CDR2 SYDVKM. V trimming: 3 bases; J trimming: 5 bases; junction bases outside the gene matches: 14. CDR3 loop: CASSFVVDRAGKETQYF. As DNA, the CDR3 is TGTGCCAGCAGTTTTGTGGTGGACAGGGCGGGTAAGGAGACCCAGTACTTC.

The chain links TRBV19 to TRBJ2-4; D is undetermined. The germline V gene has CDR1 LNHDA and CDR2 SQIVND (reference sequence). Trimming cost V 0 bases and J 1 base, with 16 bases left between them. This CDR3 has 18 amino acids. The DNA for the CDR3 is TGTGCCAGTAGTATAGATCTAAACAGTCCCTCGGCCAAAAACATTCAGTACTTC. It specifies CASSIDLNSPSAKNIQYF. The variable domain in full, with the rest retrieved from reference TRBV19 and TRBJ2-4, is DGGITQSPKYLFRKEGQNVTLSCEQNLNHDAMYWYRQDPGQGLRLIYYSQIVNDFQKGDIAEGYSVSREKKESFPLTVTSAQKNPTAFYLCASSIDLNSPSAKNIQYFGAGTRLSVL.

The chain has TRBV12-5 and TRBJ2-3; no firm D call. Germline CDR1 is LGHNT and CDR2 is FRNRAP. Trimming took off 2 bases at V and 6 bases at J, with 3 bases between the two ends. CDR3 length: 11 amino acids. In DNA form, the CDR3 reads TGTGCTAGTGGTTTGCGGGATACGCAGTATTTT. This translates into CASGLRDTQYF.